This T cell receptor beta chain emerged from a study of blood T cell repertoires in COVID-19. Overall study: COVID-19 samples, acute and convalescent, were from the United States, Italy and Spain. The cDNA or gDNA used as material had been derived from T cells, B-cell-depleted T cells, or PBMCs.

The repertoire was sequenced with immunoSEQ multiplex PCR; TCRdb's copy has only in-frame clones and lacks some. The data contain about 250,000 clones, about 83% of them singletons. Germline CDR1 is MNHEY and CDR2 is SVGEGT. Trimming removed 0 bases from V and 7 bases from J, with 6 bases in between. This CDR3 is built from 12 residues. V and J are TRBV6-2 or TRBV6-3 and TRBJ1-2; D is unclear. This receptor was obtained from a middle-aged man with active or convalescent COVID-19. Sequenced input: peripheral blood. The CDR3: CASSYSLSGYTF. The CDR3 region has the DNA TGTGCCAGCAGTTACTCCTTATCTGGCTACACCTTC.